At least ten counts were recorded for the clone carrying this T cell receptor beta chain. The length of the CDR3 is 13 residues. The junction had 3 bases not matched to a gene; V was cut back by 6 bases and J by 7 bases. Germline V gives CDR1 SNHLY, CDR2 FYNNEI. The record originates from a study of T cells in Graves' hyperthyroidism and ophthalmopathy. Study context: Peripheral blood was taken when the disease was first diagnosed, before any treatment began.

Criteria for exclusion of patients were uncontrolled infection, other autoimmune disease, pregnancy or lactation. Each diagnosis was grounded in clinical symptoms, serum thyroxine and TRAb, thyroid ultrasound, and orbital computed tomography. TCR beta CDR3 regions were amplified from RNA. The TCR CDR3 first-round RT-PCR relied on the HTBI primer set. MiXCR was run by TCRdb on the multiplex PCR reads, yielding one entry per CDR3 protein. This sample has about 700,000 distinct CDR3 sequences, with roughly 15% found just once. The specimen sequenced was blood. This receptor was obtained from a young woman with Graves' hyperthyroidism. J is TRBJ1-5 and V is TRBV2; 10 positions agree with TRBD1. The DNA of the CDR3 is TGTGCCAGCAGAGGACAGGGGGGACAGCCCCAGCATTTT. Encoded protein: CASRGQGGQPQHF.